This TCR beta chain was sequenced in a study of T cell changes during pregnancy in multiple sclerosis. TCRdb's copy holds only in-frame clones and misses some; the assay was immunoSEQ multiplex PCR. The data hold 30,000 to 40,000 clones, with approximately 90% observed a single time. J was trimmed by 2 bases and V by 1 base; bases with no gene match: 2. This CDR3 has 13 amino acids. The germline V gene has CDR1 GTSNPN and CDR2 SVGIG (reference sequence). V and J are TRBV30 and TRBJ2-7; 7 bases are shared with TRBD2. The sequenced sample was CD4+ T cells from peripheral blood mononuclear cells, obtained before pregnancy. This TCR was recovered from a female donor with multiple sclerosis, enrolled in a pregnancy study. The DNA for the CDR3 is TGTGCCTGGAGTGGGGGAGGGCCCTACGAGCAGTACTTC. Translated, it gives CAWSGGGPYEQYF. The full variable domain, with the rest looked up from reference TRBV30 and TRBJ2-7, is SQTIHQWPATLVQPVGSPLSLECTVEGTSNPNLYWYRQAAGRGLQLLFYSVGIGQISSEVPQNLSASRPQDRQFILSSKKLLLSDSGFYLCAWSGGGPYEQYFGPGTRLTVT.